Listed below are T cell receptor beta chains from one sample, sequenced in a study of blood T cells in healthy people across ages. TCRdb reprocessed the 5' RACE reads with MiXCR, giving one entry per CDR3 protein. The sample lists approximately 820,000 distinct CDR3 sequences; roughly 44% were seen once. The sequencing sample was made of blood. The receptor source for this set is a man in his 60s in good health. CDR3s include the opening cysteine and the closing phenylalanine or tryptophan.

V gene: TRBV12-3/TRBV12-4; J gene: TRBJ2-7; CDR3 protein: CASSLGSGLTGVYEQYF
V gene: TRBV5-1; J gene: TRBJ2-5; CDR3 protein: CASSPETASQETQYF
V gene: TRBV20-1; J gene: TRBJ2-3; CDR3 protein: CSARDSSGGAEDTQYF
V gene: TRBV7-9; J gene: TRBJ2-5; CDR3 protein: CASSYATQETQYF
V gene: TRBV6-6; J gene: TRBJ1-2; CDR3 protein: CASTYTFADTYGYTF
V gene: TRBV6-2/TRBV6-3; J gene: TRBJ2-1; CDR3 protein: CASRLYASGGANEQFF
V gene: TRBV24-1; J gene: TRBJ2-1; CDR3 protein: CATSDFRGGVYNEQFF
V gene: TRBV5-1; J gene: TRBJ2-1; CDR3 protein: CASKPGQSYNEQFF
V gene: TRBV5-1; J gene: TRBJ1-2; CDR3 protein: CASSLAGTGDPTLSGYTF
V gene: TRBV27; J gene: TRBJ2-7; CDR3 protein: CATRAGTITYEQYF
V gene: TRBV7-9; J gene: TRBJ1-1; CDR3 protein: CASSRRPGSGVAWTEAFF
V gene: TRBV11-2; J gene: .; CDR3 protein: CASSLVQQGKYEQYF
V gene: TRBV6-1; J gene: TRBJ1-1; CDR3 protein: CASKRQSEAFF
V gene: TRBV20-1; J gene: TRBJ2-7; CDR3 protein: CSARDLGTGGYEQYF
V gene: TRBV7-2; J gene: TRBJ2-1; CDR3 protein: CASTPSGREQFF
V gene: TRBV6-5; J gene: TRBJ2-4; CDR3 protein: CASSYLGTRLGDIQYF
V gene: TRBV11-2; J gene: TRBJ2-7; CDR3 protein: CASSILGQGLSSYEQYF
V gene: TRBV10-2; J gene: TRBJ2-3; CDR3 protein: CASRGGGSGTDTQYF
V gene: TRBV4-3; J gene: TRBJ2-1; CDR3 protein: CASSQDRKVAYNEQFF
V gene: TRBV24-1; J gene: TRBJ1-1; CDR3 protein: CATSVGVNTEAFF
V gene: TRBV28; J gene: TRBJ1-2; CDR3 protein: CASSLRTVLYGYTF
V gene: TRBV6-1; J gene: TRBJ2-3; CDR3 protein: CASSMGDGSIRTDTQYF
V gene: TRBV6-2/TRBV6-3; J gene: TRBJ1-5; CDR3 protein: CASSYTTERSLDNQPQHF
V gene: TRBV2; J gene: TRBJ1-5; CDR3 protein: CASSAYFSRGGSNQPQHF
V gene: TRBV20-1; J gene: TRBJ2-7; CDR3 protein: CSARSDSTGGAYEQYF
V gene: TRBV4-3; J gene: TRBJ2-4; CDR3 protein: CASSQDPDLKNIQYF
V gene: TRBV7-2; J gene: TRBJ2-7; CDR3 protein: CASSLLGQPSYEQYF
V gene: TRBV20-1; J gene: TRBJ2-4; CDR3 protein: CSANPGLAGVLAKNIQYF
V gene: TRBV20-1; J gene: TRBJ1-1; CDR3 protein: CSARSQGGETEAFF
V gene: TRBV28; J gene: TRBJ2-1; CDR3 protein: CASRHHGGGGYEQFF
V gene: TRBV6-2/TRBV6-3; J gene: TRBJ2-7; CDR3 protein: CASSYLDRFLYEQYF
V gene: TRBV28; J gene: TRBJ2-7; CDR3 protein: CASSPLAGWAIFYEQYF
V gene: TRBV3-1; J gene: TRBJ1-2; CDR3 protein: CASSQGQGYTF
V gene: TRBV7-2; J gene: TRBJ2-7; CDR3 protein: CASSLGRDRITYEQYF
V gene: TRBV7-2; J gene: TRBJ1-5; CDR3 protein: CASRIDLFQPQHF
V gene: TRBV7-9; J gene: TRBJ2-7; CDR3 protein: CASSPSDRGPYEQYF
V gene: TRBV4-3; J gene: TRBJ2-7; CDR3 protein: CASSQDVRGYEQYF
V gene: TRBV7-9; J gene: TRBJ1-6; CDR3 protein: CASSLAGQQPNSPLHF
V gene: TRBV7-2; J gene: .; CDR3 protein: CASSAMTMRGEQYF
V gene: TRBV29-1; J gene: TRBJ2-7; CDR3 protein: CSALERGNEQYF
V gene: TRBV12-3/TRBV12-4; J gene: TRBJ1-2; CDR3 protein: CASSLDRGLYYGYTF
V gene: TRBV11-2; J gene: TRBJ2-3; CDR3 protein: CASSWTSGALTDTQYF
V gene: TRBV9; J gene: TRBJ2-4; CDR3 protein: CASSVGVGIAKNIQYF